This T cell receptor beta chain came from a study of regulatory T cells in long-lasting Graves disease. Turning to the study itself: A definition of persistent Graves' disease required over 5 years of antithyroid drugs plus positive TSH receptor antibodies. Findings of the study overall: More public clonotypes were shared by persistent patients (about 3,000) than by new patients (around 990).

Of note for this clonotype: The antigen is unknown.

For TCR beta, libraries came from iRepertoire HTBI primers and Arm-PCR of CDR3 regions. TCRdb re-analysed the multiplex PCR reads in MiXCR, keeping a single row per CDR3 protein. The table lists hundreds of thousands of distinct CDR3 sequences, around 20% of them singletons. The time point was: persistent/refractory GD, antithyroid drugs over 5 years with positive TRAb. The TCR library was prepared using RNA isolated from PBMCs. The CDR3 totals 15 residues. The V end was cut by 2 bases, the J end by 4 bases, with 11 bases between. The source was peripheral blood mononuclear cells (PBMCs), collected when the disease was refractory, from a patient treated with antithyroid drugs. The TCR was taken from a female donor with Graves disease. This chain uses TRBV12-3 or TRBV12-4 with TRBJ2-2, with D possibly TRBD2 on 6 matching bases. CDR3 sequence reads: CASSLSGLITGELFF. CDR3 nucleotide sequence: TGTGCCAGCAGTTTAAGCGGGCTCATCACCGGGGAGCTGTTTTTT.